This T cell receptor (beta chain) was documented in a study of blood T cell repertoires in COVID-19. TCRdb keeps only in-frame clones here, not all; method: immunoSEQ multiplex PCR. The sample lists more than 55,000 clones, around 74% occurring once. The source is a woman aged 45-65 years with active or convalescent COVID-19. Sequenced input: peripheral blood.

This CDR3 reads CASSSGQGLVSPLHF. The CDR3 DNA is TGTGCCAGCAGCTCAGGACAGGGTCTTGTTTCACCCCTCCACTTT. This sequence joins TRBV7-6 and TRBJ1-6, with 8 bases lining up with TRBD1. CDR3 length equals 15 residues. Germline assignment: CDR1 SGHVS and CDR2 FNYEAQ. J gave up 9 bases and V 4 bases, and 8 bases lay outside the gene matches. The full variable domain, completed using reference TRBV7-6 and TRBJ1-6, is GAGVSQSPRYKVTKRGQDVALRCDPISGHVSLYWYRQALGQGPEFLTYFNYEAQQDKSGLPNDRFSAERPEGSISTLTIQRTEQRDSAMYRCASSSGQGLVSPLHFGNGTRLTVT.